The clone carrying this T cell receptor beta chain was counted ten times or more. Using its own MiXCR run on the PCR reads, TCRdb lists one record per CDR3 protein. Of about 640,000 distinct CDR3 sequences listed, about 20% are singletons. The V end was cut by 6 bases, the J end by 3 bases, with 15 bases between. Germline values: CDR1 MNHEY, CDR2 SVGEGT. The CDR3 runs 15 residues. This sample is part of a study of molecular identifiers for immune sequencing clone quantification. The material sequenced was naive CD8+ T cells from blood, with Jurkat cell RNA spiked in. Described subset: FACS-sorted CD8+CD4-CCR7+CD45RA+ naive T cells. This sequence was found in a human donor in good health. Some libraries in this study had Jurkat cell RNA spiked in. The J gene is TRBJ2-4, the V gene TRBV6-2 or TRBV6-3, with no clear D. CDR3 nucleotides: TGTGCCAGCAGCCAATTTTTCGCCGGCAAAAACATTCAGTACTTC. Amino acid sequence: CASSQFFAGKNIQYF.